What follows are 4 T cell receptor beta chains derived from one specimen sequenced in a study of OX40 agonist ivuxolimab in advanced cancers. This table comes from immunoSEQ multiplex PCR, and its TCRdb copy is limited to in-frame clones, with some not included. The table shows tens of thousands of clones, with about nine tenths occurring only once. The sequencing here drew on CD4+ or CD8+ T cells sorted from blood, taken in a trial of the OX40 agonist ivuxolimab. These receptors originate from an adult with an advanced solid tumor such as melanoma, head and neck, liver or kidney cancer.

The chain links TRBV6-5 to TRBJ2-3; TRBD2 might be the D (7 bases). Germline CDR1 reads MNHEY; CDR2 reads SVGAGI. V was pared by 6 bases and J by 0 bases, with 13 bases between. This CDR3 has 15 residues. The CDR3 loop is CASRGGDISTDTQYF. Written as DNA, the CDR3 is TGTGCCAGCAGAGGGGGGGACATTAGCACAGATACGCAGTATTTT.

This clone was picked up one time. The limits of the CDR3 on the DNA are not certain, so only TCRdb's listed CDR3 is given. The chain combines TRBV11-2 with TRBJ1-4. Germline V gives CDR1 SGHAT, CDR2 FQNNGV. The length of the CDR3 is 14 amino acids, counting both ends. The CDR3: CASSFLGTGEKLFF.

The chain joins TRBV19 to TRBJ1-2, with D perhaps TRBD1 (5 bases). The germline V gene has CDR1 LNHDA and CDR2 SQIVND (reference sequence). This CDR3 comprises 17 residues. V lost 1 base and J 4 bases, leaving 19 bases between the germline ends. The CDR3 protein is CASSIAGVGAQIYGYTF. DNA for the CDR3: TGTGCCAGTAGTATAGCGGGAGTCGGGGCACAGATCTATGGCTACACCTTC.

The CDR3 nucleotides read TGCGCCAGCAGCACGGGACTATCCTACGAGCAGTACTTC. Translation: CASSTGLSYEQYF. The rearrangement uses TRBV5-1 and TRBJ2-7; 7 bases are shared with TRBD2. With V trimmed by 4 bases and J by 1 base, 2 bases remained unmatched. The CDR3 runs to 13 residues. Germline loops: CDR1 SGHRS, CDR2 YFSETQ.